Following are 3 T cell receptor beta chains from one sample sequenced in a study of T-cell memory formation after mild COVID-19. TCRdb independently ran MiXCR on the 5' RACE reads; one entry per CDR3 protein. Here the sample spans about 400,000 distinct CDR3 sequences, 20% to 30% being singletons. Input material: PBMCs or a T cell subset sorted from them (not recorded which). The receptors derive from an adult woman who had mild COVID-19 (a few samples of this study predate the infection). Cell type and time point are not known.

This clonotype was counted once. This chain links TRBV11-2 with TRBJ2-5, with a tentative D call TRBD2 (6 bases). Germline loops: CDR1 SGHAT, CDR2 FQNNGV. This CDR3 comprises 13 residues. Trimming took 7 bases from V and 4 from J, leaving 13 bases between them. Here the CDR3 reads CASTPRGRETQYF. For the CDR3, the DNA is TGTGCCAGCACCCCTCGGGGGAGAGAGACCCAGTACTTC.

The V and J genes are TRBV12-3 or TRBV12-4 and TRBJ2-3; TRBD2 agrees at 8 bases. Losses at the gene ends were 3 bases for V and 3 bases for J; bases not matched to a gene: 11. This CDR3 has 17 amino acids. The CDR3 loop reads CASSFFGLARETDTQYF. The DNA for the CDR3 is TGTGCCAGCAGTTTCTTTGGACTAGCAAGGGAAACAGATACGCAGTATTTT.

V gene TRBV24-1 combines with J gene TRBJ2-3, with D maybe TRBD1 (6 bases). The germline V and J ends were trimmed by 10 bases and 6 bases, with 19 bases remaining between them. Per germline, CDR1 KGHDR and CDR2 SFDVKD. The CDR3 sequence is 14 residues long. The DNA of the CDR3 is TGTGCCACAGCTGGGACACCGTTGGTGGATACGCAGTATTTT. This sequence encodes CATAGTPLVDTQYF.